Sequencing of this TCR beta chain was carried out in a study of radiation and T cells in renal cell carcinoma. Repertoires were generated with immunoSEQ multiplex PCR, while TCRdb's copy carries only in-frame clones and drops some. The data contain about 170,000 clones, roughly 90% of them singletons. There are a few counts of this clone. The V end lost 0 bases, the J end lost 5 bases, and 8 bases lay between the germline ends. Germline CDR1 SGHTA, CDR2 FQGTGA. CDR3 length: 13 residues. Time point specified: blood 4 weeks post-SBRT, at nephrectomy. Regarding treatment: 15 Gy SBRT to primary tumor, nephrectomy 4 weeks later. Nephrectomy followed 15 Gy stereotactic body radiation by 4 weeks.

This TCR came from a woman between 50 and 59 years old with renal cell carcinoma. The rearrangement links TRBV7-3 to TRBJ2-7; D not certain. The starting material was blood, obtained from a patient whose treatment included radiotherapy and nephrectomy. The CDR3 is CASSLTAVNEQYF. In nucleotides, the CDR3 is TGTGCCAGCAGCTTAACCGCGGTAAACGAGCAGTACTTC.